These 16 T cell receptor beta chains were sequenced from one sample in a study of blood T cells in healthy people across ages. Alongside a J-beta primer mix, a sample-barcoded 5' primer served in a second PCR lasting about 6 to 12 cycles. MiXCR was run by TCRdb on the 5' RACE reads, yielding one entry per CDR3 protein. Counted here are about 800,000 distinct CDR3 sequences, 25% occurring once; the ten biggest clones make up roughly 3.5%. This same sample was also part of a study on T cells of mothers and their children.

Sequenced: blood. The receptors were sampled from a boy aged 10-17 years in good health.

This clonotype was seen only once. The rearrangement uses TRBV6-4 and TRBJ2-1; no definite D call. CDR3 length equals 13 residues. Trimming stripped 6 bases from V and 2 bases from J, with 8 bases between. Germline CDR1 and CDR2: MRHNA and SNTAGT. The CDR3 sequence is CASSVSAYNEQFF. The CDR3 DNA reads TGTGCCAGCAGCGTCTCTGCCTACAATGAGCAGTTCTTC.

This clonotype was observed a handful of times. The V gene is TRBV28, the J gene TRBJ2-5; TRBD2 might be the D (6 bases). The J call could be wrong; TRBJ2-1 is a better fit for the DNA end. The CDR3 length is 14 residues. Germline-derived CDR1 and CDR2 are MDHEN and SYDVKM. In nucleotides, the CDR3 is TGTGCCAGCAGTTTATTTGGGGGGACGAATGAGCAGTTCTTC. As protein: CASSLFGGTNEQFF.

The chain carries TRBV7-8 and TRBJ1-1; D is unclear. CDR1 and CDR2 from the germline V gene are SGHVS and FQNEAQ. CDR3 length: 17 amino acids. V was trimmed by 3 bases and J by 1 base, leaving 18 bases between them. The CDR3 DNA sequence: TGTGCCAGCAGCTTGGTTTGGTGGTCAGTGGGGAACACTGAAGCTTTCTTT. Protein: CASSLVWWSVGNTEAFF.

This clonotype was observed a few times. The chain has TRBV6-5 and TRBJ2-7; D may be TRBD1 (7 bases). The germline gives CDR1 MNHEY, CDR2 SVGAGI. The CDR3 sequence is 14 residues long. Trimming took 4 bases from V and 3 from J, leaving 13 bases between them. As DNA, the CDR3 is TGTGCCAGCAGTTGGGGGGACAGTCTCTACGAGCAGTACTTC. As protein: CASSWGDSLYEQYF.

The gene calls are TRBV5-6 and TRBJ2-3; D might be TRBD1 (5 bases). The ends were cut back, 4 bases at V and 0 bases at J, with 18 bases in the middle. CDR1 and CDR2 (germline): SGHDT, YYEEEE. This CDR3 contains 17 residues. The CDR3 sequence is CASSRPPGKTSTDTQYF. CDR3 DNA: TGTGCCAGCAGCCGACCCCCAGGGAAGACTAGCACAGATACGCAGTATTTT.

This clonotype was found a few times. The chain links TRBV4-3 to TRBJ2-1; TRBD2 agrees at 12 bases. Unmatched junction bases numbered 10, after V lost 0 bases and J lost 7 bases. CDR3 size: 18 residues. CDR1 and CDR2 (germline): LGHNA, YSLEER. CDR3: CASSQDHGLAGGQNEQFF. CDR3 DNA sequence: TGCGCCAGCAGCCAAGATCATGGGCTAGCGGGGGGGCAGAATGAGCAGTTCTTC.

The chain employs TRBV18 and TRBJ1-1, with TRBD1 as a possible D gene (5 bases). The CDR3 consists of 15 residues. CDR1 and CDR2 (germline): KGHSH, LQKENI. Trimming pared 0 bases from V and 6 bases from J, leaving 14 bases between. The CDR3 is CASSPPGPFGAEAFF. CDR3 DNA sequence: TGTGCCAGCTCACCACCGGGGCCTTTCGGCGCTGAAGCTTTCTTT.

A word on this clonotype: One junction end does not reproduce the germline sequence, and a read error may be involved. This chain uses TRBV7-2 with TRBJ2-1, with D perhaps given as TRBD1 or TRBD2 (5 bases each). The V gene's germline CDR1 is SGHTA and CDR2 FQGNSA. The CDR3 sequence is 16 residues long. The CDR3 DNA reads TGTGCCAGCAGCTTAGTTGGGGACCCGACCTACAGTGAGCAGTTCTTC. The encoded protein is CASSLVGDPTYSEQFF. The full variable domain, rest sourced from reference TRBV7-2 and TRBJ2-1, is GAGVSQSPSNKVTEKGKDVELRCDPISGHTALYWYRQSLGQGLEFLIYFQGNSAPDKSGLPSDRFSAERTGGSVSTLTIQRTQQEDSAVYLCASSLVGDPTYSEQFFGPGTRLTVL.

The J gene is TRBJ2-7, the V gene TRBV9; 10 positions agree with TRBD1. The CDR3 contains 15 residues. V was pared by 2 bases and J by 1 base, with 3 bases of the junction left unmatched. Germline-derived CDR1 and CDR2 are SGDLS and YYNGEE. CDR3 DNA: TGTGCCAGCAGCGTCGGGACAGGGGTATCCTACGAGCAGTACTTC. Translated: CASSVGTGVSYEQYF.

In its sample, this clonotype was seen a few times. The chain employs TRBV20-1 and TRBJ1-2, with TRBD1 matching 8 bases. V was pared by 0 bases and J by 7 bases, with 10 bases of the junction left unmatched. Germline loops: CDR1 DFQATT, CDR2 SNEGSKA (reference sequence). The CDR3 spans 15 residues. The CDR3 region has the DNA TGCAGTGCTAGAGATCCTCAGGGGGCGCGGTGTGGCTACACCTTC. Residues: CSARDPQGARCGYTF.

In its sample, this clonotype was seen a few times. The rearrangement joins TRBV2 to TRBJ2-2, with TRBD2 matching over 13 bases. CDR3 size: 17 residues. Germline CDR1 and CDR2: SNHLY and FYNNEI. Germline trimming cut 0 bases from V and 7 bases from J; bases unmatched to any gene: 5. The CDR3, as DNA: TGTGCCAGCAGTGAAGCACGGACTAGCGGGAGAAGCGGGGAGCTGTTTTTT. It translates to CASSEARTSGRSGELFF.

The J gene is TRBJ2-5, the V gene TRBV3-1; the match to TRBD1 covers 8 bases. TRBJ2-7 explains the end of the DNA better; the J call may be wrong. The CDR3 extends over 14 amino acids. Germline CDR1 and CDR2: LGHDT and YNNKEL (reference sequence). CDR3 bases: TGTGCCAGCAGCCAAGGACAGGGGACGTTCGAGCAGTACTTC. Translated, it gives CASSQGQGTFEQYF.

This chain connects TRBV7-2 to TRBJ2-1; 7 bases map to TRBD2. The CDR3 has 14 residues. After removal of 3 bases from V and 5 bases from J, the junction contained 4 bases not matched to a gene. Germline CDR1 and CDR2: SGHTA and FQGNSA. The CDR3: CASSFSGTNNEQFF. Here the CDR3 DNA reads TGTGCCAGCAGCTTCTCCGGGACTAACAATGAGCAGTTCTTC.

In nucleotides, the CDR3 is TGTGCCAGCAGTTGGGCTAATGGGGAGCAGTACTTC. As protein: CASSWANGEQYF. The chain employs TRBV28 and TRBJ2-7; D unclear. The V end was cut by 4 bases, the J end by 7 bases, with 11 bases between. CDR3 length equals 12 residues. CDR1 is MDHEN and CDR2 is SYDVKM in the germline V gene.

The genes are TRBV20-1 and TRBJ2-1, with D perhaps matching TRBD2 (6 bases). CDR1 and CDR2 from the germline V gene are DFQATT and SNEGSKA (reference sequence). V was clipped by 6 bases and J by 4 bases, with 16 bases between them. The CDR3 loop spans 14 amino acids. The CDR3 sequence: CSAPAGRGYNEQFF. CDR3 sequence (DNA): TGCAGTGCCCCCGCCGGGCGGGGATACAATGAGCAGTTCTTC.

V and J are TRBV27 and TRBJ2-2, with 9 bases lining up with TRBD2. V lost 5 bases and J lost 9; bases outside the gene matches: 7. The CDR3 loop spans 14 amino acids. Germline CDR1 is MNHEY and CDR2 is SMNVEV (reference sequence). The CDR3 is CASSMGLAVRELFF. As DNA, the CDR3 is TGTGCCAGCAGTATGGGACTAGCCGTCCGGGAGCTGTTTTTT.